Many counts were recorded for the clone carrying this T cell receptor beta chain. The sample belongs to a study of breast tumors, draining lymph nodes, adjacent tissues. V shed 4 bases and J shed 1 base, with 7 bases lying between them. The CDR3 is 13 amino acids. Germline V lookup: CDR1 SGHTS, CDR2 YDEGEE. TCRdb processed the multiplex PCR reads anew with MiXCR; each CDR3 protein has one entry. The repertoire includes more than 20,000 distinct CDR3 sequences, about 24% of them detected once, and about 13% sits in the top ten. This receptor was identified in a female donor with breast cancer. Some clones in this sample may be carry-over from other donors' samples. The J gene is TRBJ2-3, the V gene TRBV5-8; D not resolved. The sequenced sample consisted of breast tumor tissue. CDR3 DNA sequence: TGTGCCAGCAGCCCGCTAGGCACAGATACGCAGTATTTT. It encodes CASSPLGTDTQYF. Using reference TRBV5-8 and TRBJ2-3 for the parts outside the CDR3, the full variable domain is EAGVTQSPTHLIKTRGQQATLRCSPISGHTSVYWYQQALGLGLQFLLWYDEGEERNRGNFPPRFSGRQFPNYSSELNVNALELEDSALYLCASSPLGTDTQYFGPGTRLTVL.